This T cell receptor beta chain was recovered during a study of Graves' ophthalmopathy and Graves' hyperthyroidism. Whole-study results and caveats: Ophthalmopathy progression was predicted by the model at 70.59% sensitivity and approximately 72% specificity.

Amplified material comprised TCR beta CDR3 regions derived from RNA transcripts. HTBI primers were employed in first-round RT-PCR, then a second-round multiplex PCR followed. TCRdb fed the multiplex PCR reads into MiXCR, producing one record per CDR3 protein. This table has around 1,000,000 distinct CDR3 sequences, about 40% appearing once. The table lists this clonotype with a few counts. Its antigen is not identified. Germline V gene sequence: CDR1 MNHEY, CDR2 SMNVEV (reference sequence). CDR3 length: 14 amino acids. V lost 0 bases and J lost 9, with 14 bases in between. The diagnosis was founded upon clinical symptoms, serum thyroxine, TRAb, thyroid ultrasound and orbital computed tomography.

The J gene is TRBJ2-5, the V gene TRBV27; D is undetermined. Sequencing input: peripheral blood or thyroid tissue (not recorded which). The clonotype comes from an adult man with Graves' hyperthyroidism. The DNA for the CDR3 is TGTGCCAGCAGTTTATCTTCAGTGCTAGGGTCCCAGTACTTC. This gives the protein CASSLSSVLGSQYF.